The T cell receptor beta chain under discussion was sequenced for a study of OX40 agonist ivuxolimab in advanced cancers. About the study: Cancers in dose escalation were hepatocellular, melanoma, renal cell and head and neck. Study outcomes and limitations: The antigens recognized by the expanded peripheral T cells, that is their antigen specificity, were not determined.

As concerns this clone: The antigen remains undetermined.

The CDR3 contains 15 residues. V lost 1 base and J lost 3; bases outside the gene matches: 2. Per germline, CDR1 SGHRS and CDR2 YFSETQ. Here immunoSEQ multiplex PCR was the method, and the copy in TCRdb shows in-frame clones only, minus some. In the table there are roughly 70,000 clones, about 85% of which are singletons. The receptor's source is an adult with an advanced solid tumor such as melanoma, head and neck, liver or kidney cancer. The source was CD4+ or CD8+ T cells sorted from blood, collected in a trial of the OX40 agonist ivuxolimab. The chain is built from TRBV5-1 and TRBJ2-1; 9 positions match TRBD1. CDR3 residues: CASSLRGQGYNEQFF. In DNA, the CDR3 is TGCGCCAGCAGCTTGAGGGGACAGGGCTACAATGAGCAGTTCTTC.